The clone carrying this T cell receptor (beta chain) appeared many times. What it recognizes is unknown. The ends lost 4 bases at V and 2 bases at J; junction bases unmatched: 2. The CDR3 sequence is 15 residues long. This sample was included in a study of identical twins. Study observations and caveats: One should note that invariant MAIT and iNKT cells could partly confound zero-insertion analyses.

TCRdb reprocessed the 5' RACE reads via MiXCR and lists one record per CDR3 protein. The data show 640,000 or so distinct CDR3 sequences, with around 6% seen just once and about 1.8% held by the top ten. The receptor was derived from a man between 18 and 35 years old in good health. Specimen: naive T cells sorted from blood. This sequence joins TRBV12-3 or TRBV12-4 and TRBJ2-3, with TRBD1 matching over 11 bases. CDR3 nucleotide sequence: TGTGCCAGCAGTTCCGGACAGGGGGCCACAGATACGCAGTATTTT. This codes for CASSSGQGATDTQYF.